This record covers a single TCR beta chain. The record originates from a study of blood T cell repertoires in COVID-19. Trimming cost V 2 bases and J 0 bases, with 13 bases left between them. The CDR3 totals 16 residues. In germline, CDR1 is MNHNS, CDR2 SASEGT. Assay: immunoSEQ multiplex PCR; the TCRdb copy retains only in-frame clones and omits some. The data show fewer than 250,000 clones, about 85% seen once. Sequencing used peripheral blood. The receptor comes from a human donor in a cohort sampled during active COVID-19. V is TRBV6-1 and J is TRBJ1-2, with TRBD1 as a possible D gene (5 bases). CDR3 coding DNA: TGTGCCAGCAGTGAATCCGGGGGACCTACTAACTATGGCTACACCTTC. It codes for CASSESGGPTNYGYTF.